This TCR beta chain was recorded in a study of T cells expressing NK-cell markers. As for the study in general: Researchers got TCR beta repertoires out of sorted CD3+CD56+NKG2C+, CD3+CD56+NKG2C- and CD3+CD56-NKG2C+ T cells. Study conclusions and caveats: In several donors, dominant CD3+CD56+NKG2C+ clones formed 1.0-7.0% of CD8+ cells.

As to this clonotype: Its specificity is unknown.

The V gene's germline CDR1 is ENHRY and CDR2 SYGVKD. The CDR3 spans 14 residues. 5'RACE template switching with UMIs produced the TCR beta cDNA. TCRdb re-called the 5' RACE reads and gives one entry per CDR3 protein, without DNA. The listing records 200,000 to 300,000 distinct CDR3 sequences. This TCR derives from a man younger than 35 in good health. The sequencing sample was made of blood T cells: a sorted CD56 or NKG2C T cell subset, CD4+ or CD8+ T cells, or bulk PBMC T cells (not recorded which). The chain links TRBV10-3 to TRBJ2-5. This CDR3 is CAISDLQSGETQYF.